This TCR beta chain was captured in a study of blood T cell repertoires in COVID-19. Looking at the study overall: COVID-19 samples collected from the United States, Italy and Spain covered acute and convalescent phases. The analysed material was cDNA or gDNA that came from T cells, B-cell-depleted T cells, or PBMCs.

In the source study's methods: Nucleated cell counts were estimated from reference gene primer amplification. Clones were sequenced by immunoSEQ multiplex PCR, and TCRdb holds only the in-frame ones, with some missing. The DNA was the basis for D and trimming; V, J and clone size are from that table. The table has under 100,000 clones, about 85% seen once. This sequence was found in a man older than 75 with active or convalescent COVID-19. The sequencing input was peripheral blood.

The CDR3 protein is CASSDLNRGWTDYGYTF. The CDR3 region has the DNA TGTGCCAGCAGCGATCTCAACAGGGGATGGACGGACTATGGCTACACCTTC. This chain uses TRBV7-2 with TRBJ1-2; the match to TRBD1 covers 7 bases. The J segment lost 3 bases and the V segment lost 5 bases, leaving 15 bases of the junction unmatched. CDR3 size: 17 residues. CDR1 SGHTA and CDR2 FQGNSA come from the germline V gene.